What follows are 5 T cell receptor beta chains derived from one specimen sequenced in a study of identical twins. TCRdb reprocessed the 5' RACE reads with MiXCR, giving one entry per CDR3 protein. This table holds 250,000 or so distinct CDR3 sequences, approximately 12% found once. The same data also contributed to another study, on yellow fever vaccine responses in identical twins.

The sample consisted of memory (CD45RO+) T cells sorted from blood. The receptors stem from a woman between 18 and 29 years old in good health.

This chain uses TRBV5-1 with TRBJ2-3, with D uncertain. Germline CDR1 reads SGHRS; CDR2 reads YFSETQ. V was shortened by 4 bases and J by 2 bases, with 8 bases between the two germline ends. The CDR3 is 13 residues long. CDR3 residues: CASSTDPTDTQYF. DNA of the CDR3: TGCGCCAGCAGCACTGACCCCACAGATACGCAGTATTTT.

This clonotype showed up just a few times. This chain joins TRBV10-3 and TRBJ2-1; D ambiguous. Trimming cost V 0 bases and J 7 bases, with 4 bases left between them. Per the germline V gene, CDR1 is ENHRY and CDR2 is SYGVKD. CDR3 length: 12 residues. The CDR3 bases are TGTGCCATCAGTGAGTCCGGGAATGAGCAGTTCTTC. Its protein is CAISESGNEQFF.

The chain employs TRBV4-3 and TRBJ2-4, with D possibly TRBD2 on 5 matching bases. Between the trimmed V and J ends, which lost 0 bases and 7 bases, there was a span of 13 bases. The length of the CDR3 is 15 residues. Germline CDR1 reads LGHNA; CDR2 reads YSLEER. In DNA, the CDR3 is TGCGCCAGCAGCCAAGAGCCCGGGGAGAGCAACATTCAGTACTTC. It codes for CASSQEPGESNIQYF.

Many counts were recorded for this clonotype. This chain links TRBV29-1 with TRBJ2-1; TRBD2 matches 14 bases. This CDR3 is built from 16 residues. V lost 6 bases and J lost 3; bases outside the gene matches: 7. CDR1 SQVTM and CDR2 ANQGSEA come from the germline V gene. DNA for the CDR3: TGCAGCGTCGCCGGACTAGCGGGAGGAAACTACAATGAGCAGTTCTTC. Its translation: CSVAGLAGGNYNEQFF.

This clonotype was seen many times. J is TRBJ2-7 and V is TRBV28; 10 nucleotides match TRBD1. Germline-derived CDR1 and CDR2 are MDHEN and SYDVKM. Trimming removed 4 bases from V and 3 bases from J; junction bases left unmatched: 12. This CDR3 has 17 amino acids. CDR3 amino acids: CASSSFEGTGVHYEQYF. Here the CDR3 DNA reads TGTGCCAGCAGTTCGTTCGAAGGGACAGGGGTCCACTACGAGCAGTACTTC.